The 10 T cell receptor beta chains listed next were all sequenced from one sample in a study of blood T cells in healthy people across ages. With a J-beta primer mix and a sample-barcoded 5' primer, a second PCR ran about 6 to 11 cycles. TCRdb independently ran MiXCR on the 5' RACE reads; one entry per CDR3 protein. Among roughly 1.9 million distinct CDR3 sequences listed, about two fifths were seen once. The sequenced sample was blood. The receptors shown here come from a human donor in good health.

V is TRBV27 and J is TRBJ2-5; 9 positions match TRBD1. The closer fit of TRBJ2-7 to the DNA end suggests the J call may be wrong. The CDR3 is 19 residues long. Germline values: CDR1 MNHEY, CDR2 SMNVEV (reference sequence). CDR3 bases: TGTGCCAGCAGTTGCCCGGGACAGGGTCATCTTTTAAGCTCCTACGAGCAGTACTTC. Protein sequence: CASSCPGQGHLLSSYEQYF.

The gene calls are TRBV14 and TRBJ2-1; TRBD2 aligns across 11 bases. Germline trimming cut 5 bases from V and 0 bases from J; bases unmatched to any gene: 9. This CDR3 has 18 residues. Germline V lookup: CDR1 SGHDN, CDR2 FVKESK. The DNA of the CDR3 is TGTGCCAGCAGCTCACTAGCGGGGGCCCTTAGCTCCTACAATGAGCAGTTCTTC. It yields the protein CASSSLAGALSSYNEQFF.

The rearrangement joins TRBV4-3 to TRBJ2-7, with 10 bases matching TRBD1. The CDR3 contains 17 residues. The germline CDR1 and CDR2 sequences are LGHNA and YSLEER. V was pared by 4 bases and J by 7 bases, with 16 bases of the junction left unmatched. The CDR3 loop is CASSRTKGGTGAMEQYF. CDR3 DNA sequence: TGCGCCAGCAGCCGCACAAAAGGAGGGACAGGGGCTATGGAGCAGTACTTC.

About this clonotype: A much bigger clone sits one base away, suggesting this may be a read error. The rearrangement joins TRBV7-8 to TRBJ2-1; 9 nucleotides agree with TRBD2. Germline V gene sequence: CDR1 SGHVS, CDR2 FQNEAQ. This CDR3 spans 19 amino acids. Trimming took 5 bases from V and 3 from J; bases not matched to a gene: 17. The CDR3 nucleotides read TGTGCCAGCAGCCCTCGGTCGTCTAGCGGGGATTCCATCTACAATGAGCAGTTCTTC. Amino acids: CASSPRSSSGDSIYNEQFF.

CDR3 sequence: CSADRTGQRGGETQYF. The CDR3, as DNA: TGCAGTGCAGATAGGACCGGACAGCGTGGGGGAGAGACCCAGTACTTC. V is TRBV20-1 and J is TRBJ2-5; weak D call: TRBD1 (6 bases). This CDR3 contains 16 residues. Looked up from germline, CDR1 is DFQATT and CDR2 is SNEGSKA (reference sequence). V shed 6 bases and J shed 4 bases, with 24 bases lying between them.

With respect to this clonotype: A much larger clone differs by one base, so this may be a read error. This sequence joins TRBV7-2 and TRBJ2-1, with D possibly being TRBD2 (6 bases). Germline V gene lookup returns CDR1 SGHTA and CDR2 FQGNSA. The CDR3 sequence is 15 residues long. The CDR3 sequence: CAGSSDAGPLNEQFF. CDR3 in DNA: TGTGCCGGCAGCTCTGACGCGGGACCTTTGAATGAGCAGTTCTTC.

CDR3 DNA sequence: TGTGCCAGCAGTTCGACAGTAAGCTCACCCCTCCACTTT. Protein sequence: CASSSTVSSPLHF. The chain recombines TRBV7-2 with TRBJ1-6; TRBD1 is a possible D gene (5 bases). CDR1 is SGHTA and CDR2 is FQGNSA in the germline V gene. Trimming cost V 6 bases and J 10 bases, with 13 bases left between them. This CDR3 comprises 13 residues. The variable domain in full, completed from reference TRBV7-2 and TRBJ1-6, reads GAGVSQSPSNKVTEKGKDVELRCDPISGHTALYWYRQSLGQGLEFLIYFQGNSAPDKSGLPSDRFSAERTGGSVSTLTIQRTQQEDSAVYLCASSSTVSSPLHFGNGTRLTVT.

V is TRBV10-3 and J is TRBJ2-5, with TRBD2 matching 8 bases. This CDR3 comprises 15 residues. From germline, CDR1 is ENHRY and CDR2 SYGVKD. The trim removed 0 bases at V and 2 bases at J, leaving 2 bases unmatched. CDR3 coding DNA: TGTGCCATCAGTGAGTCGGGGACTAGACAAGAGACCCAGTACTTC. Translation: CAISESGTRQETQYF.

The rearrangement joins TRBV7-2 to TRBJ1-4, with D unresolved. This CDR3 has 14 residues. Trimming pared 4 bases from V and 11 bases from J, leaving 17 bases between. Germline V gene lookup returns CDR1 SGHTA and CDR2 FQGNSA. CDR3 DNA: TGTGCCAGCAGCTCCGGCCTTAACGGAGGGAAACTGTTTTTT. Residues: CASSSGLNGGKLFF.

The chain carries TRBV2 and TRBJ2-1, with 9 positions matching TRBD2. J lost 0 bases, V lost 4 bases, and 13 bases had no gene match. CDR1 is SNHLY and CDR2 is FYNNEI in the germline V gene. The CDR3 extends over 19 amino acids. CDR3: CASSAVAWRGGSSYNEQFF. In nucleotides, the CDR3 is TGTGCCAGCAGTGCTGTTGCTTGGCGGGGGGGCAGCTCCTACAATGAGCAGTTCTTC.